This is a list of T cell receptor beta chains from one sample in a study of cytomegalovirus exposure and HLA in healthy donors. Libraries were prepared by immunoSEQ multiplex PCR; TCRdb keeps only in-frame clonotypes and omits some of them. This table holds fewer than 85,000 clones. Specimen: PBMCs. Every receptor here comes from a young man in good health and CMV-seronegative. Each CDR3 is given without its conserved first and last residue.

>TRBJ2-1|TRBV29-1
SGLGGGDSTYNEQF
>TRBJ1-5|TRBV9
ANSPRLSNQPQH
>TRBJ1-1|TRBV4-2
ASNEGDKNTEAF
>TRBJ2-7|TRBV10-3
AISEPNQGWQY
>TRBJ2-1|TRBV19
ASNRGQSYNEQF
>TRBJ2-7|TRBV5-1
ASRHGTGGYEQY
>TRBJ1-1|TRBV5-1
ASSWTGGSEAF
>TRBJ2-3|TRBV27
ASSLGRGADTQY
>TRBJ2-7|TRBV9
ASSVDATGGTYEQY
>TRBJ1-5|TRBV9
ASSVDYNQPQH
>TRBJ1-1|TRBV6-5
ATKTQGNTEAF
>TRBJ1-2|TRBV18
ASSPQEGGYT
>TRBJ1-4|TRBV5-4
ASSLVVGSNEKLF
>TRBJ2-3|TRBV4-1
ASSQDLRNTQY
>TRBJ2-5|TRBV5-1
ASSFGPSGSQETQY
>TRBJ2-2|TRBV4-3
ASSLRLAGARTGELF
>TRBJ1-2|TRBV27
ASSIGGADYGYT
>TRBJ2-7|TRBV7-8
ASSLENGIYEQY
>TRBJ1-5|TRBV6-6
ASSYGSGLGQPQH
>TRBJ2-1|TRBV4-3
ASSQDPAGTYNEQF
>TRBJ2-5|TRBV28
ASSLSDGRETQY
>TRBJ2-2|TRBV5-1
ASSYRQGDTGELF
>TRBJ2-7|TRBV18
ASSSGTGAYEQY
>TRBJ2-7|TRBV27
ALRWAGLALPYEQY
>TRBJ1-1|TRBV19
ASSIGQGWTEAF
>TRBJ2-5|TRBV10-3
AISDPSGRQETQY
>TRBJ1-1|TRBV19
ASSPKSRGQGALRTEAF
>TRBJ2-1|TRBV4-3
ASSQGYAGRLYEQF